This TCR beta chain emerged from a study of CD8 T cells in ankylosing spondylitis. This clonotype was seen repeatedly, ten times or more. Antigen: not known. It was by quantitative 5'-RACE with molecular barcodes that TCR beta libraries were made. TCRdb called the 5' RACE reads again in MiXCR, with one record for every CDR3 protein. The repertoire has about 110,000 distinct CDR3 sequences, around 24% of them found once; the top ten carry about 12%. The CDR3 runs 15 residues. V shed 6 bases and J 5 bases; nucleotides not matched to a gene: 11. The germline V gene has CDR1 MNHEY and CDR2 SVGEGT. Whole-study results and caveats: Roughly eight highly homologous variants made up a TCR beta motif that seemed to typify ankylosing spondylitis blood. Peripheral blood held disease-linked clones only at relatively low frequency, and these were CD8+.

This TCR was sampled from a male donor with ankylosing spondylitis. The material sequenced was synovial fluid, either unsorted or a sorted T cell fraction (not recorded which). The chain couples TRBV6-2 or TRBV6-3 to TRBJ2-5, with 8 bases aligning to TRBD2. DNA of the CDR3: TGTGCCAGCAGCCGCGGGACTAGAACTCCCGAGACCCAGTACTTC. This sequence encodes CASSRGTRTPETQYF.